What follows are 27 T cell receptor beta chains derived from one specimen sequenced in a study of T cells in Graves' hyperthyroidism and ophthalmopathy. From RNA transcripts, TCR beta CDR3 regions were amplified. The HTBI primer set drove a first-round RT-PCR of the TCR CDR3. From the multiplex PCR reads, TCRdb called clonotypes with MiXCR, one entry per CDR3 protein. The sample records 640,000 or so distinct CDR3 sequences, roughly 14% being singletons. Material for sequencing was blood. The origin of the receptors is a woman aged 40 to 49 with Graves' ophthalmopathy.

This clonotype appeared many times. The chain links TRBV6-5 to TRBJ1-1; D is unresolved. CDR1 is MNHEY and CDR2 is SVGAGI in the germline V gene. CDR3 length: 14 residues. With 3 bases removed from V and 0 bases from J, the gap between germline ends came to 8 bases. In DNA form, the CDR3 reads TGTGCCAGCAGTTATCGGAGGTTGAACACTGAAGCTTTCTTT. It translates to CASSYRRLNTEAFF.

Ten or more counts support this clonotype. The V and J genes are TRBV6-5 and TRBJ2-7, with D possibly called TRBD1 or TRBD2 (6 bases each). The V gene lost 6 bases and the J gene lost 6 bases, with 24 bases spanning the gap. From germline, CDR1 is MNHEY and CDR2 SVGAGI. The CDR3 totals 16 residues. The CDR3 DNA reads TGTGCCAGCAGCCCCGGGGGCCGACCGTCCCTCGGCGAGCAGTACTTC. Encoded protein: CASSPGGRPSLGEQYF.

This clonotype was recorded a few times. V usage is TRBV6-5 and J usage is TRBJ1-5; D perhaps matches TRBD1 (5 bases). Per the germline V gene, CDR1 is MNHEY and CDR2 is SVGAGI. The length of the CDR3 is 15 residues. The V end lost 2 bases, the J end lost 4 bases, and 12 bases lay between the germline ends. CDR3 protein: CASSYSQGENQPQHF. CDR3 coding DNA: TGTGCCAGCAGTTACAGCCAGGGCGAAAATCAGCCCCAGCATTTT.

This clonotype was seen repeatedly, ten times or more. V and J are TRBV30 and TRBJ1-2; possible D gene TRBD1, 6 bases. Germline CDR1 and CDR2: GTSNPN and SVGIG (reference sequence). The length of the CDR3 is 12 residues. Between the trimmed V and J ends, which lost 2 bases and 3 bases, there was a span of 7 bases. In DNA form, the CDR3 reads TGTGCCTGGAGTAGGGGGTACTATGGCTACACCTTC. Translated: CAWSRGYYGYTF.

This clonotype occurred many times. The chain combines TRBV6-1 with TRBJ2-7; D is uncertain. The V end was cut by 5 bases, the J end by 1 base, with 18 bases between. Germline-derived CDR1 and CDR2 are MNHNS and SASEGT. The length of the CDR3 is 16 residues. Here the CDR3 reads CASSRSSATISYEQYF. The CDR3 region has the DNA TGTGCCAGCAGTCGCTCCTCGGCTACGATATCCTACGAGCAGTACTTC.

Ten or more counts support this clonotype. The rearrangement uses TRBV19 and TRBJ1-3; the match to TRBD1 covers 7 bases. Germline V gives CDR1 LNHDA, CDR2 SQIVND (reference sequence). The CDR3 sequence is 15 residues long. V lost 6 bases to trimming and J lost 0 bases; unmatched junction nucleotides: 5. CDR3 DNA: TGTGCCAGTAGGCGGGGACAGCGCTCTGGAAACACCATATATTTT. It encodes CASRRGQRSGNTIYF.

This clonotype showed up many times. The V and J genes are TRBV2 and TRBJ1-5; 9 nucleotides line up with TRBD1. The CDR3 totals 15 residues. The V segment lost 2 bases and the J segment 5 bases; nucleotides outside the gene matches: 4. Germline CDR1 is SNHLY and CDR2 is FYNNEI. CDR3 nucleotides: TGTGCCAGCAGTGAACAGCGGACAGGGGATCAGCCCCAGCATTTT. Encoded protein: CASSEQRTGDQPQHF.

This clonotype was seen ten or more times. The J gene is TRBJ1-5, the V gene TRBV12-3 or TRBV12-4; perhaps TRBD1 as D (5 bases). V was trimmed by 3 bases and J by 9 bases, leaving 15 bases between them. This CDR3 region has 14 residues. CDR3 amino acids: CASSFEGARRPQHF. The CDR3 nucleotides are TGTGCCAGCAGTTTTGAAGGGGCCCGTCGGCCCCAGCATTTT.

This clonotype was picked up a small number of times. The rearrangement uses TRBV12-3 or TRBV12-4 and TRBJ2-2; D not resolved. This CDR3 comprises 13 residues. Trimming took 6 bases from V and 6 from J, leaving 11 bases between them. CDR3 sequence reads: CASRATSPGELFF. CDR3 sequence (DNA): TGTGCCAGCAGAGCTACGAGTCCCGGGGAGCTGTTTTTT.

This clonotype came up many times. The chain recombines TRBV29-1 with TRBJ2-7; D perhaps matches TRBD2 (6 bases). The CDR3 loop spans 13 amino acids. Deletions cut 3 bases from V and 4 bases from J, with 13 bases between. The germline V gene encodes CDR1 SQVTM and CDR2 ANQGSEA. The CDR3: CSVEAGLGYEQYF. The DNA of the CDR3 is TGCAGCGTTGAGGCGGGGCTCGGTTACGAGCAGTACTTC.

This clonotype came up a few times. The gene calls are TRBV11-3 and TRBJ1-2; D gene unclear. Trimming took 5 bases from V and 7 from J, leaving 14 bases between them. CDR1 and CDR2 (germline): SGHNT, YENEEA. This CDR3 is built from 13 residues. Written as DNA, the CDR3 is TGTGCCAGCAGCACCTGGACGGACCGTGGCTACACCTTC. Translated: CASSTWTDRGYTF.

In this sample, this clonotype turned up many times. CDR3 residues: CASSPQDRKETQYF. The CDR3 DNA reads as TGTGCCAGCAGCCCGCAAGACAGAAAAGAGACCCAGTACTTC. The chain couples TRBV9 to TRBJ2-5, with D possibly being TRBD1 (5 bases). Trimming shortened V by 4 bases and J by 3 bases, and 13 bases separated the two germline ends. Germline loops: CDR1 SGDLS, CDR2 YYNGEE. This CDR3 is 14 amino acids long.

The gene calls are TRBV19 and TRBJ2-7; 7 bases fit TRBD1. The CDR3 runs to 14 residues. The J segment lost 6 bases and the V segment lost 5 bases, leaving 10 bases of the junction unmatched. Germline CDR1 LNHDA, CDR2 SQIVND (reference sequence). The chain's CDR3 is CASSAQTGAGEQYF. In nucleotides, the CDR3 is TGTGCCAGTAGTGCCCAAACAGGGGCCGGCGAGCAGTACTTC.

This clonotype appeared many times. The chain joins TRBV4-3 to TRBJ1-1; a possible D gene is TRBD1 (5 bases). The CDR3 has 14 amino acids. Trimming cost V 7 bases and J 6 bases, with 18 bases left between them. Germline V CDR1 and CDR2: LGHNA, YSLEER. CDR3 in amino acids: CASTRDLGFSEAFF. CDR3 bases: TGCGCCAGCACCCGGGACCTGGGGTTCTCTGAAGCTTTCTTT.

The table lists this clonotype with many counts. The chain employs TRBV19 and TRBJ1-1; 7 nucleotides line up with TRBD1. Germline V gene lookup returns CDR1 LNHDA and CDR2 SQIVND (reference sequence). The CDR3 loop spans 14 amino acids. The J segment lost 5 bases and the V segment lost 3 bases, leaving 6 bases of the junction unmatched. CDR3 DNA: TGTGCCAGTAGTATGCCTACAGGGGCTACTGAAGCTTTCTTT. This gives the protein CASSMPTGATEAFF. Using reference TRBV19 and TRBJ1-1 for the parts outside the CDR3, the full variable domain is DGGITQSPKYLFRKEGQNVTLSCEQNLNHDAMYWYRQDPGQGLRLIYYSQIVNDFQKGDIAEGYSVSREKKESFPLTVTSAQKNPTAFYLCASSMPTGATEAFFGQGTRLTVV.

This clonotype was detected many times. This chain connects TRBV5-1 to TRBJ1-6; TRBD1 aligns across 9 bases. The CDR3 spans 14 residues. Germline CDR1 is SGHRS and CDR2 is YFSETQ. V was pared by 4 bases and J by 6 bases, with 2 bases of the junction left unmatched. The CDR3: CASSPGQGNSPLHF. In DNA form, the CDR3 reads TGCGCCAGCAGCCCGGGACAGGGTAATTCACCCCTCCACTTT.

This clonotype has ten or more counts. The chain has TRBV6-5 and TRBJ2-7; D uncertain. CDR3 size: 15 residues. Germline CDR1 reads MNHEY; CDR2 reads SVGAGI. The V gene lost 0 bases and the J gene lost 2 bases, with 11 bases spanning the gap. The CDR3 region is CASSYSGRFTYEQYF. CDR3 in DNA: TGTGCCAGCAGTTACTCGGGCAGATTTACCTACGAGCAGTACTTC.

CDR3 residues: CASSREGWYGYTF. DNA for the CDR3: TGTGCCAGTAGCCGAGAGGGGTGGTATGGCTACACCTTC. The V and J genes are TRBV19 and TRBJ1-2; possible D gene TRBD1, 5 bases. The ends were cut back, 6 bases at V and 5 bases at J, with 13 bases in the middle. The CDR3 is made up of 13 amino acids. In germline, CDR1 is LNHDA, CDR2 SQIVND (reference sequence).

At least ten counts were recorded for this clonotype. This chain joins TRBV12-3 or TRBV12-4 and TRBJ1-1; no firm D call. The V gene lost 3 bases and the J gene lost 5 bases, with 22 bases spanning the gap. This CDR3 has 17 residues. CDR3 residues: CASSLSPAATRRTEAFF. The CDR3 nucleotides are TGTGCCAGCAGTTTGTCTCCCGCGGCCACCAGAAGGACTGAAGCTTTCTTT.

V usage is TRBV3-1 and J usage is TRBJ2-7; possible D gene TRBD1, 6 bases. The V end was cut by 5 bases, the J end by 3 bases, with 14 bases between. Germline V gene lookup returns CDR1 LGHDT and CDR2 YNNKEL (reference sequence). The CDR3 sequence is 14 residues long. The DNA for the CDR3 is TGTGCCAGCAGCTCTTACAGGGCGGGCTACGAGCAGTACTTC. The encoded protein is CASSSYRAGYEQYF.

The rearrangement uses TRBV4-3 and TRBJ1-1; D perhaps matches TRBD1 (5 bases). In germline, CDR1 is LGHNA, CDR2 YSLEER. V was shortened by 1 base and J by 9 bases, with 15 bases between the two germline ends. The CDR3 consists of 14 residues. In DNA, the CDR3 is TGCGCCAGCAGCCAAGGGGGTGGGGCGGGGAAAGCTTTCTTT. Amino acid sequence: CASSQGGGAGKAFF.

This clonotype was counted many times. The rearrangement joins TRBV29-1 to TRBJ2-7; D may correspond to TRBD1 or TRBD2 (5 bases each). Looked up from germline, CDR1 is SQVTM and CDR2 is ANQGSEA. The length of the CDR3 is 13 residues. V was pared by 7 bases and J by 2 bases, with 15 bases between. The DNA of the CDR3 is TGCAGCGCATCCCGAGGGGACCCCTACGAGCAGTACTTC. This gives the protein CSASRGDPYEQYF.

Comments on this clonotype: A single base separates this from a much larger clone, so it may be a read error. This chain links TRBV12-3 or TRBV12-4 with TRBJ1-2, with 7 bases fitting TRBD1. The CDR3 is made up of 16 amino acids. Trimming cost V 4 bases and J 5 bases; bases outside gene matches: 13. The CDR3 region is CASSSGQSPRGYGYTF. CDR3 coding DNA: TGTGCCAGCAGTTCGGGACAGAGCCCTAGAGGATATGGCTACACCTTC.

This sequence joins TRBV14 and TRBJ1-2, with D perhaps matching TRBD1 (5 bases). Trimming removed 3 bases from V and 4 bases from J, with 21 bases in between. Germline V gene lookup returns CDR1 SGHDN and CDR2 FVKESK. The CDR3 has 17 residues. The CDR3 protein is CASSQDLLLADIYGYTF. In DNA form, the CDR3 reads TGTGCCAGCAGCCAGGACCTCCTTTTGGCGGACATCTATGGCTACACCTTC. The variable domain in full, with the rest retrieved from reference TRBV14 and TRBJ1-2, is EAGVTQFPSHSVIEKGQTVTLRCDPISGHDNLYWYRRVMGKEIKFLLHFVKESKQDESGMPNNRFLAERTGGTYSTLKVQPAELEDSGVYFCASSQDLLLADIYGYTFGSGTRLTVV.

At least ten counts were recorded for this clonotype. V and J are TRBV19 and TRBJ1-5; D not resolved. Germline V lookup: CDR1 LNHDA, CDR2 SQIVND (reference sequence). This CDR3 is built from 11 residues. V was clipped by 5 bases and J by 11 bases, with 10 bases between them. The CDR3 DNA reads TGTGCCAGTAGTTCCCTGGCGACCCAGCATTTT. Protein product: CASSSLATQHF.

This clonotype was found many times. This chain joins TRBV7-2 and TRBJ2-7; no clear D gene. Trimming left V 1 base short and J 7 bases short, with 11 bases between. The CDR3 is 13 residues long. Per the germline V gene, CDR1 is SGHTA and CDR2 is FQGNSA. The CDR3 spells CASSLGSAWEQYF. The CDR3 nucleotides read TGTGCCAGCAGCTTAGGAAGCGCTTGGGAGCAGTACTTC.

V is TRBV14 and J is TRBJ2-7; maybe TRBD2 (5 bases). Germline CDR1 is SGHDN and CDR2 is FVKESK. V gave up 0 bases and J gave up 0 bases, with 9 bases separating them. The CDR3 extends over 15 amino acids. The CDR3 nucleotides are TGTGCCAGCAGCCAAGATCCGGACTCCTCCTACGAGCAGTACTTC. This sequence encodes CASSQDPDSSYEQYF.